A selection of T cell receptor beta chains follows, all from one sample in a study of cytomegalovirus exposure and HLA in healthy donors. Some clones are missing from TCRdb's copy, which holds only in-frame ones; the method was immunoSEQ multiplex PCR. Found here are tens of thousands of clones, 75% of them singletons; the top ten hold about 8%. The specimen sequenced was PBMCs. The receptors originated from a man aged 55 to 69 in good health and CMV-seropositive. The CDR3 runs from the conserved cysteine through the conserved F or W. Each record gives: J gene, D gene, clone size, V gene, CDR3 DNA, CDR3 protein. D genes are given only for firm matches. Size tells how often a clone was seen (once, few, many) or the class of an expanded clone, and some rows leave it out.

j_gene: TRBJ2-7; d_gene: TRBD2; abundance: .; v_gene: TRBV7-9; CDR3nt: TGTGCCAGCAGCTATAACCCAGGACTAGCGGGGCCGGGCTACGAGCAGTACTTC; CDR3aa: CASSYNPGLAGPGYEQYF
j_gene: TRBJ2-3; d_gene: .; abundance: medium-sized; v_gene: TRBV15; CDR3nt: TGTGCCACCAGCAGAGACGAGGGCTGGGGCACAGATACGCAGTATTTT; CDR3aa: CATSRDEGWGTDTQYF
j_gene: TRBJ2-2; d_gene: .; abundance: .; v_gene: TRBV25-1; CDR3nt: TGTGCCAGCAGTGACGGGGTGTACTCCGATACGAACACCGGGGAGCTGTTTTTT; CDR3aa: CASSDGVYSDTNTGELFF
j_gene: TRBJ2-2; d_gene: TRBD1; abundance: .; v_gene: TRBV18; CDR3nt: TGTGCCAGCTCACCTCAGGGGGTTCACACCGGGGAGCTGTTTTTT; CDR3aa: CASSPQGVHTGELFF
j_gene: TRBJ2-3; d_gene: .; abundance: .; v_gene: TRBV6-5; CDR3nt: TGTGCCAGCAGTACAGGTGACAGAGAGACAGATACGCAGTATTTT; CDR3aa: CASSTGDRETDTQYF
j_gene: TRBJ1-1; d_gene: TRBD1; abundance: few; v_gene: TRBV18; CDR3nt: TGTGCCAGCTCTAAGGGACAGGGAGAGACTGAAGCTTTCTTT; CDR3aa: CASSKGQGETEAFF
j_gene: TRBJ1-4; d_gene: .; abundance: .; v_gene: TRBV5-4; CDR3nt: TGTGCCAGCAGCTTCGGCCAGGGGCGTCTTTCTAATGAAAAACTGTTTTTT; CDR3aa: CASSFGQGRLSNEKLFF
j_gene: TRBJ2-7; d_gene: TRBD2; abundance: once; v_gene: TRBV6-5; CDR3nt: TGTGCCAGCAGCCTTAGCGGGGGGAGGATCTACGAGCAGTACTTC; CDR3aa: CASSLSGGRIYEQYF
j_gene: TRBJ1-6; d_gene: .; abundance: .; v_gene: TRBV5-6; CDR3nt: TGTGCCAGCAGCGAGGGGGTATATAATTCACCCCTCCACTTT; CDR3aa: CASSEGVYNSPLHF
j_gene: TRBJ2-1; d_gene: TRBD1; abundance: .; v_gene: TRBV18; CDR3nt: TGTGCCAGCTCAACTTCCGGACAGGGTTTCTCCAATGAGCAGTTCTTC; CDR3aa: CASSTSGQGFSNEQFF
j_gene: TRBJ2-7; d_gene: TRBD2; abundance: .; v_gene: TRBV7-9; CDR3nt: TGTGCCAGCAGCTCATCTAGCGGGAGGTGGTACGAGCAGTACTTC; CDR3aa: CASSSSSGRWYEQYF
j_gene: TRBJ1-1; d_gene: .; abundance: .; v_gene: TRBV11-3; CDR3nt: TGTGCCAGCAGCTTATACACGAACACTGAAGCTTTCTTT; CDR3aa: CASSLYTNTEAFF
j_gene: TRBJ1-1; d_gene: .; abundance: .; v_gene: TRBV15; CDR3nt: TGTGCCACCAGCAGACCACTTAGGGGAGGGACTGAAGCTTTCTTT; CDR3aa: CATSRPLRGGTEAFF
j_gene: TRBJ2-3; d_gene: TRBD1; abundance: .; v_gene: TRBV6-1; CDR3nt: TGTGCCAGCAGTGATCGACAGGGGGCCACAGATACGCAGTATTTT; CDR3aa: CASSDRQGATDTQYF
j_gene: TRBJ1-5; d_gene: TRBD1; abundance: .; v_gene: TRBV6-7; CDR3nt: TGTGCCAGCAGTTCCGACAGGGGTAGCAATCAGCCCCAGCATTTT; CDR3aa: CASSSDRGSNQPQHF
j_gene: TRBJ2-3; d_gene: .; abundance: .; v_gene: TRBV5-1; CDR3nt: TGCGCCAGCAGCTTCGTTTGGGGGCGGGATACGCAGTATTTT; CDR3aa: CASSFVWGRDTQYF
j_gene: TRBJ2-5; d_gene: TRBD1; abundance: .; v_gene: TRBV11-2; CDR3nt: TGTGCCAGTAGGGGACAGGGGAGAGAGACCCAGTACTTC; CDR3aa: CASRGQGRETQYF
j_gene: TRBJ2-1; d_gene: .; abundance: few; v_gene: TRBV29-1; CDR3nt: TGCAGCGGAACAGACAATGAGCAGTTCTTC; CDR3aa: CSGTDNEQFF
j_gene: TRBJ2-5; d_gene: TRBD1; abundance: .; v_gene: TRBV25-1; CDR3nt: TGTGCCAGCAGTCCGGACAGGGGGCTGGGGGAGACCCAGTACTTC; CDR3aa: CASSPDRGLGETQYF
j_gene: TRBJ2-3; d_gene: .; abundance: .; v_gene: TRBV2; CDR3nt: TGTGCCAGCAGCGGAGCAGGGTCTAGCACAGATACGCAGTATTTT; CDR3aa: CASSGAGSSTDTQYF
j_gene: TRBJ2-1; d_gene: TRBD1; abundance: .; v_gene: TRBV29-1; CDR3nt: TGCAGCGCCCGGGGACAGAACAATGAGCAGTTCTTC; CDR3aa: CSARGQNNEQFF
j_gene: TRBJ1-6; d_gene: .; abundance: .; v_gene: TRBV25-1; CDR3nt: TGTGCCAGCAGTGACGGTACAGATAATTCACCCCTCCACTTT; CDR3aa: CASSDGTDNSPLHF
j_gene: TRBJ2-5; d_gene: TRBD2; abundance: .; v_gene: TRBV7-7; CDR3nt: TGTGCTAGCAGCCACTCTAGCGGGGACAAAGAGACCCAGTACTTC; CDR3aa: CASSHSSGDKETQYF
j_gene: TRBJ2-7; d_gene: .; abundance: .; v_gene: TRBV21-1; CDR3nt: TGTGCCAGCAGCAAAGCCCGGGGATTCTCCTACGAGCAGTACTTC; CDR3aa: CASSKARGFSYEQYF
j_gene: TRBJ2-2; d_gene: TRBD2; abundance: .; v_gene: TRBV5-6; CDR3nt: TGTGCCAGCAGCCCACTAGCGGGGGGGACCGGGGAGCTGTTTTTT; CDR3aa: CASSPLAGGTGELFF
j_gene: TRBJ2-7; d_gene: TRBD2; abundance: .; v_gene: TRBV11-3; CDR3nt: TGTGCCAGCAGCCCACGTAGGGGGACTAGCGGGAGGGCCTCTTTCGAGCAGTACTTC; CDR3aa: CASSPRRGTSGRASFEQYF
j_gene: TRBJ1-1; d_gene: TRBD1; abundance: few; v_gene: TRBV5-1; CDR3nt: TGCGCCAGCAGCGGAACAGGGGCGCATACTGAAGCTTTCTTT; CDR3aa: CASSGTGAHTEAFF